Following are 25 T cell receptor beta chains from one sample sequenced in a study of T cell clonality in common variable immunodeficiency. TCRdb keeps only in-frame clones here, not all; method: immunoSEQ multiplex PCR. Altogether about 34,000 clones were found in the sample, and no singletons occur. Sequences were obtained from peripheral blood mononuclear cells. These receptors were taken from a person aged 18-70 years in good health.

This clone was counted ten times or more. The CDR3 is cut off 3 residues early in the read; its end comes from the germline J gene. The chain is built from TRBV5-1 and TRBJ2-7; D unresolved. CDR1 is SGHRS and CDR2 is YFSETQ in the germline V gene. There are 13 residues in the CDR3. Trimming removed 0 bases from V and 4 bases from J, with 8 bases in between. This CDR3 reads CASSLDLGYEQYF. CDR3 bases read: TGCGCCAGCAGCTTGGACCTAGGTTACGAG.

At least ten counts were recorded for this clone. CDR3 DNA (partial): TGTGCCAGCTCACCAACCGGGACAGGGGGCGGAACACAGCCC. It codes for CASSPTGTGGGTQP. The whole CDR3 sequence reads CASSPTGTGGGTQPQHF. The chain links TRBV18 to TRBJ1-5; 12 bases line up with TRBD1. The sequenced fragment ends 3 residues before the CDR3 boundary, so the rest is inferred from the germline J gene. The CDR3 extends over 17 amino acids. CDR1 and CDR2 (germline): KGHSH, LQKENI. V shed 2 bases, J shed 7 bases, and the junction held 9 bases outside the gene matches.

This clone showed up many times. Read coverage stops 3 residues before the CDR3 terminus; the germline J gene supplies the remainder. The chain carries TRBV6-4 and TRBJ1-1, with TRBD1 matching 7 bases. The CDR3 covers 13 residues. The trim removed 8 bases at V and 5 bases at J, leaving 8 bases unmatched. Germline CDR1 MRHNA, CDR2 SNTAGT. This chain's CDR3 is CASADREGTEAFF. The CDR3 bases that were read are TGTGCCAGCGCTGACAGGGAAGGTACTGAA.

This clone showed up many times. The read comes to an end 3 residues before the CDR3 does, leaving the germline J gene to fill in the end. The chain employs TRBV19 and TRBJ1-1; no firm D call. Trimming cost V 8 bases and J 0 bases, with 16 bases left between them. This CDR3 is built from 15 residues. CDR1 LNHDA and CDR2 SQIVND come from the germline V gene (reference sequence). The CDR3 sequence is CASRVSIYMNTEAFF. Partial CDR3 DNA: TGTGCCAGTCGAGTGTCAATCTATATGAACACTGAA.

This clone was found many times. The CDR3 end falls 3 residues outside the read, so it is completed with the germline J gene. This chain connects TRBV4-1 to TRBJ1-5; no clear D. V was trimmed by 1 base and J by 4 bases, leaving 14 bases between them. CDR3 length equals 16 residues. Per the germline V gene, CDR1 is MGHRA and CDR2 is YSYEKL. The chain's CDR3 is CASSQGPTRRNQPQHF. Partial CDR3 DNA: TGCGCCAGCAGCCAAGGACCGACCAGGAGGAATCAGCCC.

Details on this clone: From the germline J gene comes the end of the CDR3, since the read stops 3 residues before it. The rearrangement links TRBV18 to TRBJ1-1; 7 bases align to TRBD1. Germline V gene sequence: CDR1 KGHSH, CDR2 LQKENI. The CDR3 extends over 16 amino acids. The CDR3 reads CASSPPSSYRGETAFF. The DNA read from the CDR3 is TGTGCCAGCTCACCCCCCTCTAGCTACAGGGGAGAGACA.

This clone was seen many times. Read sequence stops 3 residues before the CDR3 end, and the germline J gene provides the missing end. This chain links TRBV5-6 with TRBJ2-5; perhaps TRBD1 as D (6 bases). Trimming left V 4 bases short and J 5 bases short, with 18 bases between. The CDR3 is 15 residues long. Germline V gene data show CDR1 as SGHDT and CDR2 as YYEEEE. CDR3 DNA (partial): TGTGCCAGCAGCCCTCGGACAGCCTGGGAGGAGACC. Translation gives CASSPRTAWEET. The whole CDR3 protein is CASSPRTAWEETQYF.

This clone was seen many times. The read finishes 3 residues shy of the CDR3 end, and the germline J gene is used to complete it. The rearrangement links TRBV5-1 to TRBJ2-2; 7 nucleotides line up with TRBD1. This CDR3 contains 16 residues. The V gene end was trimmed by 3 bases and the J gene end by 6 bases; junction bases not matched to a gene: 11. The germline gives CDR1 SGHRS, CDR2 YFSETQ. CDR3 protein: CASSYSGTASSGELFF. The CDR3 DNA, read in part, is TGCGCCAGCAGCTACTCCGGGACAGCAAGTTCCGGGGAG.

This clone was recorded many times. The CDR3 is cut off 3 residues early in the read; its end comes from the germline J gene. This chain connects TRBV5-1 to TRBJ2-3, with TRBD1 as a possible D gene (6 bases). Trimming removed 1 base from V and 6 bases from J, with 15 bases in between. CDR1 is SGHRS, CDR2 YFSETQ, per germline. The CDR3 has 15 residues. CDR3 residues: CASSLRGFSADTQYF. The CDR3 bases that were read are TGCGCCAGCAGCTTGAGGGGGTTTTCGGCGGATACG. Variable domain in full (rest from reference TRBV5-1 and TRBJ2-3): KAGVTQTPRYLIKTRGQQVTLSCSPISGHRSVSWYQQTPGQGLQFLFEYFSETQRNKGNFPGRFSGRQFSNSRSEMNVSTLELGDSALYLCASSLRGFSADTQYFGPGTRLTVL.

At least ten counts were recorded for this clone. Incomplete CDR3 DNA: TGCAGCGTTGATGGGGGGGGCTTAGGCGGC. Amino acids: CSVDGGGLGG. The entire CDR3 reads CSVDGGGLGGYTF. The gene calls are TRBV29-1 and TRBJ1-2, with a possible D match to TRBD1 (6 bases). The sequence runs out 3 residues before the end of the CDR3; the remainder is reconstructed from the germline J gene. Germline V gene lookup returns CDR1 SQVTM and CDR2 ANQGSEA. CDR3 length: 13 amino acids.

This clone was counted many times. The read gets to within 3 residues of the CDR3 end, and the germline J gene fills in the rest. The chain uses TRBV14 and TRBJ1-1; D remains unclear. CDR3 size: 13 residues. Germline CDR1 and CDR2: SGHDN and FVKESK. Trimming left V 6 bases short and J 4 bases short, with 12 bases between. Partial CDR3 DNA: TGTGCCAGCAGTCTGATACAGAGCACTGAA. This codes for CASSLIQSTE. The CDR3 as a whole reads CASSLIQSTEAFF.

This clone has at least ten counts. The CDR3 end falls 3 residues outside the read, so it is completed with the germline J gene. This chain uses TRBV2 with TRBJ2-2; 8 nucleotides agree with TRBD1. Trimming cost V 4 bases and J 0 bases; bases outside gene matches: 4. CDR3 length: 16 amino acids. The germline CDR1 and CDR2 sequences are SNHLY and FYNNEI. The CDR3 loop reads CASSAQGASNTGELFF. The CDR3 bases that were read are TGTGCCAGCAGTGCCCAGGGGGCATCGAACACCGGGGAG.

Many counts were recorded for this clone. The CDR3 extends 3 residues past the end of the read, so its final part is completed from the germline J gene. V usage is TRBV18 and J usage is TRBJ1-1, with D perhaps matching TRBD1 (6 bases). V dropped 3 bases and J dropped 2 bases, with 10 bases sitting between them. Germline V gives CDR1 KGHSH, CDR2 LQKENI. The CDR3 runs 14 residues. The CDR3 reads CASSPRDTNTEAFF. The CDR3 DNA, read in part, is TGTGCCAGCTCACCCCGGGACACTAACACTGAA.

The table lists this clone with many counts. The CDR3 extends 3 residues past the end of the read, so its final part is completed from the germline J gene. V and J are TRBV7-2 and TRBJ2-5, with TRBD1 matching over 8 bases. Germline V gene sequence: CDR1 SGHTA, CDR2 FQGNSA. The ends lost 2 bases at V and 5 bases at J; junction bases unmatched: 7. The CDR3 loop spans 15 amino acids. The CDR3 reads CASSLNPGGAETQYF. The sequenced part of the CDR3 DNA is TGTGCCAGCAGCTTAAATCCAGGGGGCGCGGAGACC.

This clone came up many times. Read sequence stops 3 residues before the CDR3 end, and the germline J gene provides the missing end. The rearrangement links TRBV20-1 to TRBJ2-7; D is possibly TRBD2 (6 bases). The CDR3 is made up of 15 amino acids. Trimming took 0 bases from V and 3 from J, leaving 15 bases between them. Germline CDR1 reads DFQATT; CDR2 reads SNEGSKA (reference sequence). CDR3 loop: CSARDDAGTGYEQYF. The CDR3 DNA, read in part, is TGCAGTGCTAGAGATGACGCGGGGACCGGCTACGAG.

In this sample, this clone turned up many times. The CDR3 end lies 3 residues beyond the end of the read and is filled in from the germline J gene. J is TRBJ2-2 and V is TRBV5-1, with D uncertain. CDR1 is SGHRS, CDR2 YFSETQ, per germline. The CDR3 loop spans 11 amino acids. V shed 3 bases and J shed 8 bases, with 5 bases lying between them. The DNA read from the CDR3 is TGCGCCAGCAGCTCTACGGGGGAG. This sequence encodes CASSSTGE. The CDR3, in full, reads CASSSTGELFF.

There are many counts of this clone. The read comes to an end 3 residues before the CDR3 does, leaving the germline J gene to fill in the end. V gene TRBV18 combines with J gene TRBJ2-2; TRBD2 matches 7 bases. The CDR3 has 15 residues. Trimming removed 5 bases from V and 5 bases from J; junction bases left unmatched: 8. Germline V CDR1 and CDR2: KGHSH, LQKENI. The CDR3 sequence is CASSTGTIRTGELFF. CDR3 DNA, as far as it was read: TGTGCCAGCTCAACCGGGACTATCCGTACCGGGGAG.

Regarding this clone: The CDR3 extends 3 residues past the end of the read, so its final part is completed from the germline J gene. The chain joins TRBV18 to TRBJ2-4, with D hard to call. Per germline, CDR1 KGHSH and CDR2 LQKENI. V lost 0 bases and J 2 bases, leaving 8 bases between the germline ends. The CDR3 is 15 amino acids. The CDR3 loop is CASSPPDSTKNIQYF. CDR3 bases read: TGTGCCAGCTCACCACCCGACTCGACCAAAAACATT.

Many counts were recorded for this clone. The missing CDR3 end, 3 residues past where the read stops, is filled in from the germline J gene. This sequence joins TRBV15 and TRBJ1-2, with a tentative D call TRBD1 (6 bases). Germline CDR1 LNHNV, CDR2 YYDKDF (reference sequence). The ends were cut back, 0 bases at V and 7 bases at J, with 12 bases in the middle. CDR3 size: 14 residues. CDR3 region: CATSRDRDMGGYTF. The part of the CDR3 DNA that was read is TGTGCCACCAGCAGAGACCGGGACATGGGTGGC.

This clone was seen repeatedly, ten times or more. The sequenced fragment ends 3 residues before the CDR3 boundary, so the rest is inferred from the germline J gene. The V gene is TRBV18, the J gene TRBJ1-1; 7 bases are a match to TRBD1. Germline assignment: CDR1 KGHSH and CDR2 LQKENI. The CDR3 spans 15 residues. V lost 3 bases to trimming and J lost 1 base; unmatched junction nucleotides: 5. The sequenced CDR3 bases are TGTGCCAGCTCACCCGGGGGACAGCCGAACACTGAA. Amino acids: CASSPGGQPNTE. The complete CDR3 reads CASSPGGQPNTEAFF.

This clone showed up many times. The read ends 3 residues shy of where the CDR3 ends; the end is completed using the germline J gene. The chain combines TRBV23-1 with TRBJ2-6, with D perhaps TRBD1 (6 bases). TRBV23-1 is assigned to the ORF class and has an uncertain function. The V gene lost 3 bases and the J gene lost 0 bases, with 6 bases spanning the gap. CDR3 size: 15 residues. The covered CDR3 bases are TGCGCCAGCAGTCAGGACAGCTCTGGGGCCAACGTC. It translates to CASSQDSSGANV. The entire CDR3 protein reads CASSQDSSGANVLTF.

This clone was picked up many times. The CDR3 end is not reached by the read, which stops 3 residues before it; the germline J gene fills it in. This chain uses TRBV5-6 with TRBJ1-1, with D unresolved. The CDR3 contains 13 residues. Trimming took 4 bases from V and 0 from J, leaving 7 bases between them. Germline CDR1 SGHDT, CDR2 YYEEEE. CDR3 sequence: CASSPVLNTEAFF. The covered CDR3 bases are TGTGCCAGCAGCCCAGTCCTGAACACTGAA. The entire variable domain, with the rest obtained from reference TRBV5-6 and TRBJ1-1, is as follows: DAGVTQSPTHLIKTRGQQVTLRCSPKSGHDTVSWYQQALGQGPQFIFQYYEEEERQRGNFPDRFSGHQFPNYSSELNVNALLLGDSALYLCASSPVLNTEAFFGQGTRLTVV.

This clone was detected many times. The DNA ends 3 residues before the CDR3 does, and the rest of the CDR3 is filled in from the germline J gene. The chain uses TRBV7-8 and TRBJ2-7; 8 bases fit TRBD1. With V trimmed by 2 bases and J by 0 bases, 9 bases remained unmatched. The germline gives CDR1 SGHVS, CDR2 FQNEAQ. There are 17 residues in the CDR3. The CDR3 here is CASSLRVGTGDSYEQYF. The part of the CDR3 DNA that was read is TGTGCCAGCAGCTTAAGAGTAGGGACAGGAGACTCCTACGAG.

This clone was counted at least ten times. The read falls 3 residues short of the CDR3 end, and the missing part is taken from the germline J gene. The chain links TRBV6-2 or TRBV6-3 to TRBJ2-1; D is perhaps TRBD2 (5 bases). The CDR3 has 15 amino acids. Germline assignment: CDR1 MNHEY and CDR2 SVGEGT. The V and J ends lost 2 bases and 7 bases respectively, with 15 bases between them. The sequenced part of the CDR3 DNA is TGTGCCAGCAGTTACAGTCTAGCTAAGCGGAATGAG. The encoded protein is CASSYSLAKRNE. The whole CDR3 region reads CASSYSLAKRNEQFF.

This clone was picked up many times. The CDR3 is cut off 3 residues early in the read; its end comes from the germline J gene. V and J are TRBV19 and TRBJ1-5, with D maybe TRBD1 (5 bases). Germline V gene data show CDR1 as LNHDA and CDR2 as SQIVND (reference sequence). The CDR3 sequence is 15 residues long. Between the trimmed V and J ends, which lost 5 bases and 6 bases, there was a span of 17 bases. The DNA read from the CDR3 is TGTGCCAGTAGTCCCACCGCAGGGTCCGTTCAGCCC. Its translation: CASSPTAGSVQP. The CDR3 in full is CASSPTAGSVQPQHF.